Listed here are 23 T cell receptor beta chains from one sample, sequenced in a study of PD-1 blockade in mismatch repair-deficient tumors. Repertoires were generated with immunoSEQ multiplex PCR, while TCRdb's copy carries only in-frame clones and drops some. The sample lists under 95,000 clones, over 75% occurring once. Sequenced material: peripheral blood, taken 12 weeks after starting pembrolizumab. These receptors came from an adult with mismatch repair-deficient cancer.

This chain joins TRBV30 and TRBJ2-2; D uncertain. This CDR3 has 14 residues. The ends were cut back, 0 bases at V and 1 base at J, with 6 bases in the middle. The germline V gene encodes CDR1 GTSNPN and CDR2 SVGIG (reference sequence). The CDR3 reads CAWSVRWNTGELFF. The DNA of the CDR3 is TGTGCCTGGAGTGTACGGTGGAACACCGGGGAGCTGTTTTTT.

CDR3 nucleotide sequence: TGTGCCAGCAGCAAATTGCGGGGGGGCAACTATGGCTACACCTTC. This sequence encodes CASSKLRGGNYGYTF. The genes are TRBV21-1 and TRBJ1-2. TRBV21-1 is deemed a pseudogene. This CDR3 comprises 15 residues.

The chain recombines TRBV14 with TRBJ2-2; 8 bases match TRBD1. J was trimmed by 7 bases and V by 3 bases; bases with no gene match: 7. The CDR3 has 15 amino acids. Germline V lookup: CDR1 SGHDN, CDR2 FVKESK. The CDR3 DNA is TGTGCCAGCAGCCACGACAGGGGTTACGACGGGGAGCTGTTTTTT. Encoded protein: CASSHDRGYDGELFF.

The chain's CDR3 is CASSLDPDPATNEKLFF. For the CDR3, the DNA is TGTGCCAGCAGCTTGGACCCTGACCCTGCAACTAATGAAAAACTGTTTTTT. The chain joins TRBV5-4 to TRBJ1-4; D ambiguous. Trimming removed 0 bases at V and 0 bases at J, with 12 bases between. The CDR3 consists of 17 residues. The germline V gene has CDR1 SGHNT and CDR2 YYREEE (reference sequence).

This clone was seen more than once but under ten times. The chain is built from TRBV5-1 and TRBJ2-5; the match to TRBD2 covers 7 bases. This CDR3 contains 15 residues. CDR1 and CDR2 from the germline V gene are SGHRS and YFSETQ. The J segment lost 1 base and the V segment lost 4 bases, leaving 7 bases of the junction unmatched. In DNA form, the CDR3 reads TGCGCCAGCAGCGCCAAACTAGCGCCCCAAGAGACCCAGTACTTC. This encodes CASSAKLAPQETQYF.

This chain connects TRBV7-2 to TRBJ2-3; TRBD2 aligns across 10 bases. J was trimmed by 4 bases and V by 4 bases; bases with no gene match: 8. CDR3 size: 16 residues. Germline V gives CDR1 SGHTA, CDR2 FQGNSA. CDR3 nucleotide sequence: TGTGCCAGCAGCTCCAGCCCTAGCGGGAGCTCAGATACGCAGTATTTT. Its translation: CASSSSPSGSSDTQYF.

This clone appeared a single time. The V and J genes are TRBV5-4 and TRBJ2-1, with D unclear. CDR1 is SGHNT, CDR2 YYREEE, per germline (reference sequence). This CDR3 comprises 15 residues. Trimming shortened V by 0 bases and J by 0 bases, and 7 bases separated the two germline ends. CDR3 amino acids: CASSLEKGSYNEQFF. In nucleotides, the CDR3 is TGTGCCAGCAGCTTGGAGAAGGGCTCCTACAATGAGCAGTTCTTC. The full variable domain, in which reference TRBV5-4 and TRBJ2-1 provide the parts outside the CDR3, is ETGVTQSPTHLIKTRGQQVTLRCSSQSGHNTVSWYQQALGQGPQFIFQYYREEENGRGNFPPRFSGLQFPNYSSELNVNALELDDSALYLCASSLEKGSYNEQFFGPGTRLTVL.

The V call is TRBV7-2, the J call TRBJ1-2; no clear D. The CDR3 has 12 residues. Between the trimmed V and J ends, which lost 2 bases and 5 bases, there was a span of 6 bases. CDR1 is SGHTA and CDR2 is FQGNSA in the germline V gene. The CDR3 reads CASSLTVYGYTF. Here the CDR3 DNA reads TGTGCCAGCAGCTTAACGGTATATGGCTACACCTTC.

The rearrangement links TRBV19 to TRBJ2-7; D is possibly TRBD1 (5 bases). Germline V gene lookup returns CDR1 LNHDA and CDR2 SQIVND (reference sequence). The CDR3 runs 14 residues. V shed 6 bases and J shed 6 bases, with 18 bases lying between them. The CDR3 here is CASSTQAYLSEQYF. Here the CDR3 DNA reads TGTGCCAGTAGCACACAGGCGTACCTTTCCGAGCAGTACTTC.

CDR3 sequence: CASSNRQEGKLFF. For the CDR3, the DNA is TGTGCCAGTAGTAACCGACAGGAGGGGAAACTGTTTTTT. J is TRBJ1-4 and V is TRBV19; D is possibly TRBD1 (6 bases). The CDR3 loop spans 13 amino acids. Germline CDR1 LNHDA, CDR2 SQIVND (reference sequence). Trimming cost V 4 bases and J 11 bases, with 14 bases left between them.

This chain connects TRBV10-2 to TRBJ2-1, with 14 bases aligning to TRBD2. The CDR3 is 14 residues long. Per germline, CDR1 WSHSY and CDR2 SAAADI. Trimming took 5 bases from V and 7 from J; bases not matched to a gene: 1. CDR3 nucleotides: TGCGCCAGCAGTCGGACTAGCGGGAGGAATGAGCAGTTCTTC. Protein: CASSRTSGRNEQFF.

The chain uses TRBV5-8 and TRBJ1-5; 9 bases map to TRBD1. CDR3 size: 14 residues. Germline lookup yields CDR1 SGHTS and CDR2 YDEGEE. Trimming cost V 4 bases and J 5 bases; bases outside gene matches: 4. CDR3 sequence reads: CASSVRTGDQPQHF. The CDR3 DNA reads as TGTGCCAGCAGCGTACGGACAGGGGATCAGCCCCAGCATTTT.

This chain joins TRBV6-1 and TRBJ2-3, with 8 nucleotides matching TRBD2. CDR1 and CDR2 (germline): MNHNS, SASEGT. With V trimmed by 2 bases and J by 2 bases, 9 bases remained unmatched. The CDR3 is made up of 17 amino acids. The CDR3 loop reads CASSEMSPGRVTDTQYF. The CDR3 DNA follows: TGTGCCAGCAGTGAAATGTCTCCCGGGAGGGTCACAGATACGCAGTATTTT.

DNA of the CDR3: TGTGCCAGCAGTTTGAGGGTTAGGTTTCCCCCCAATCGTAGCAATCAGCCCCAGCATTTT. Amino acids: CASSLRVRFPPNRSNQPQHF. V usage is TRBV28 and J usage is TRBJ1-5; no clear D. The CDR3 has 20 residues. V was clipped by 3 bases and J by 0 bases, with 24 bases between them. The germline gives CDR1 MDHEN, CDR2 SYDVKM.

The chain carries TRBV5-1 and TRBJ2-6, with D perhaps TRBD2 (6 bases). The V and J ends lost 1 base and 2 bases respectively, with 7 bases between them. This CDR3 has 15 residues. Germline lookup yields CDR1 SGHRS and CDR2 YFSETQ. CDR3 in amino acids: CASSLSGAGANVLTF. DNA of the CDR3: TGCGCCAGCAGCTTGTCGGGGGCTGGGGCCAACGTCCTGACTTTC.

CDR3 sequence: CASSAGLLTEAFF. In nucleotides, the CDR3 is TGTGCCAGCAGTGCCGGGTTGCTAACTGAAGCTTTCTTT. V is TRBV2 and J is TRBJ1-1, with D hard to call. From germline, CDR1 is SNHLY and CDR2 FYNNEI. V was cut by 4 bases and J by 5 bases, with 11 bases left in between. This CDR3 spans 13 amino acids.

V usage is TRBV7-2 and J usage is TRBJ2-5, with TRBD2 matching over 10 bases. V was clipped by 0 bases and J by 1 base; unmatched bases: 2. Germline CDR1 reads SGHTA; CDR2 reads FQGNSA. This CDR3 contains 16 residues. CDR3: CASSLASSGGQETQYF. CDR3 coding DNA: TGTGCCAGCAGCTTAGCGTCTAGCGGGGGCCAAGAGACCCAGTACTTC.

The CDR3 region is CASTASSGSTNTGELFF. CDR3 sequence (DNA): TGTGCCAGCACCGCCTCTAGCGGGAGTACGAACACCGGGGAGCTGTTTTTT. The chain recombines TRBV2 with TRBJ2-2; 10 bases are a match to TRBD2. This CDR3 has 17 residues. The germline V gene encodes CDR1 SNHLY and CDR2 FYNNEI. With 7 bases clipped from V and 0 bases from J, the junction kept 8 bases outside the gene matches. Filled out from reference TRBV2 and TRBJ2-2, the complete variable domain reads EPEVTQTPSHQVTQMGQEVILRCVPISNHLYFYWYRQILGQKVEFLVSFYNNEISEKSEIFDDQFSVERPDGSNFTLKIRSTKLEDSAMYFCASTASSGSTNTGELFFGEGSRLTVL.

As DNA, the CDR3 is TGTGCCAGCAGTGACCTTGGGCCCCAGCATTTT. The encoded protein is CASSDLGPQHF. The chain employs TRBV6-5 and TRBJ1-5; the D is unclear. In germline, CDR1 is MNHEY, CDR2 SVGAGI. V was clipped by 5 bases and J by 9 bases, with 8 bases between them. The CDR3 runs 11 residues.

J is TRBJ2-3 and V is TRBV11-3; D possibly corresponds to TRBD2 (6 bases). This CDR3 spans 15 amino acids. Trimming left V 3 bases short and J 0 bases short, with 10 bases between. In germline, CDR1 is SGHNT, CDR2 YENEEA. DNA of the CDR3: TGTGCCAGCAGCTTCGCGGGGCCGAGCACAGATACGCAGTATTTT. It encodes CASSFAGPSTDTQYF.

V is TRBV27 and J is TRBJ2-1; 7 positions match TRBD2. Germline V gene sequence: CDR1 MNHEY, CDR2 SMNVEV (reference sequence). Trimming took 2 bases from V and 4 from J; bases not matched to a gene: 8. The length of the CDR3 is 16 residues. The CDR3 protein is CASSLIGGGLYNEQFF. Here the CDR3 DNA reads TGTGCCAGCAGTTTAATCGGGGGAGGGCTGTACAATGAGCAGTTCTTC.

The chain's CDR3 is CASSLGGRGMGINYNEQFF. Here the CDR3 DNA reads TGCGCCAGCAGCTTGGGTGGCAGGGGCATGGGAATTAACTACAATGAGCAGTTCTTC. This chain connects TRBV5-1 to TRBJ2-1, with a possible D match to TRBD1 (6 bases). Between the trimmed V and J ends, which lost 0 bases and 3 bases, there was a span of 22 bases. In germline, CDR1 is SGHRS, CDR2 YFSETQ. The CDR3 totals 19 residues.

The chain recombines TRBV7-6 with TRBJ2-1; 9 bases map to TRBD2. This CDR3 has 15 residues. CDR1 SGHVS and CDR2 FNYEAQ come from the germline V gene. Trimming removed 6 bases from V and 9 bases from J; junction bases left unmatched: 12. The CDR3 DNA reads TGTGCCAGCAGTTCCTTAGCGGGAGAGCTATTTGAGCAGTTCTTC. The encoded protein is CASSSLAGELFEQFF.